Below are 30 T cell receptor beta chains sequenced from a single sample in a study of OX40 agonist ivuxolimab in advanced cancers. Assay used: immunoSEQ multiplex PCR; TCRdb lists only in-frame clones, some missing. The table records about 32,000 clones, approximately 90% of them present only once. Sequencing used CD4+ or CD8+ T cells sorted from blood, obtained in a trial of the OX40 agonist ivuxolimab. The origin of the receptors is an adult with an advanced solid tumor such as melanoma, head and neck, liver or kidney cancer.

The rearrangement links TRBV19 to TRBJ1-3; D ambiguous. In germline, CDR1 is LNHDA, CDR2 SQIVND (reference sequence). The V end lost 7 bases, the J end lost 0 bases, and 13 bases lay between the germline ends. The length of the CDR3 is 15 residues. The CDR3 loop reads CASTIEHRSGNTIYF. The CDR3 DNA reads TGTGCCAGTACGATAGAGCACCGCTCTGGAAACACCATATATTTT.

The chain recombines TRBV4-3 with TRBJ2-7, with 10 bases aligning to TRBD1. The trim removed 0 bases at V and 6 bases at J, leaving 11 bases unmatched. Germline CDR1 and CDR2: LGHNA and YSLEER. CDR3 length: 17 amino acids. The CDR3 bases are TGCGCCAGCAGCCAAGATAGAGCCGGGACAGGGGTAGGCGAGCAGTACTTC. Translation: CASSQDRAGTGVGEQYF.

The chain has TRBV7-3 and TRBJ2-1; D uncertain. V lost 5 bases and J lost 8, with 13 bases in between. The CDR3 loop spans 13 amino acids. CDR1 and CDR2 from the germline V gene are SGHTA and FQGTGA. CDR3 amino acids: CASSPLAFDEQFF. DNA for the CDR3: TGTGCCAGCAGCCCCCTCGCTTTTGATGAGCAGTTCTTC.

The V call is TRBV6-1, the J call TRBJ2-7; tentatively, D is TRBD2 (7 bases). The CDR3 covers 16 residues. CDR1 and CDR2 from the germline V gene are MNHNS and SASEGT. V lost 3 bases, J lost 3 bases, and 18 bases lay in between. The CDR3 DNA sequence: TGTGCCAGCAGTGAGGGTCGGCGGGGGCCTTACTACGAGCAGTACGTC. Encoded protein: CASSEGRRGPYYEQYV.

This clone has a handful of counts. CDR3 sequence: CASSARGLAGETDPYF. The CDR3 DNA sequence: TGTGCCAGCAGTGCCCGGGGACTAGCGGGGGAGACCGACCCGTATTTT. This rearrangement joins TRBV6-1 to TRBJ2-3; 14 positions agree with TRBD2. V lost 4 bases, J lost 14 bases, and 14 bases stayed unmatched. This CDR3 is 16 amino acids long. Germline CDR1 is MNHNS and CDR2 is SASEGT.

This clone came up a few times. The V gene is TRBV27, the J gene TRBJ2-2; 7 bases map to TRBD1. The junction had 5 bases not matched to a gene; V was cut back by 6 bases and J by 1 base. The CDR3 contains 15 residues. The V gene's germline CDR1 is MNHEY and CDR2 SMNVEV (reference sequence). Here the CDR3 DNA reads TGTGCCAGCAGACCAGGGACAGTGAACACCGGGGAGCTGTTTTTT. Its protein is CASRPGTVNTGELFF.

This chain connects TRBV9 to TRBJ2-2; D possibly corresponds to TRBD1 (6 bases). V dropped 0 bases and J dropped 7 bases, with 10 bases sitting between them. Germline V gene data show CDR1 as SGDLS and CDR2 as YYNGEE. The CDR3 has 14 residues. The CDR3 region has the DNA TGTGCCAGCAGCGTAGGGGGGCCTGGCGGGGAGCTGTTTTTT. This gives the protein CASSVGGPGGELFF.

This sequence joins TRBV28 and TRBJ2-1; D is perhaps TRBD2 (7 bases). Germline-derived CDR1 and CDR2 are MDHEN and SYDVKM. V was clipped by 5 bases and J by 5 bases, with 16 bases between them. CDR3 length equals 15 residues. CDR3 nucleotides: TGTGCCAGCAGTACCCTGGGGGAGGGGGACAATGAGCAGTTCTTC. Its translation is CASSTLGEGDNEQFF.

Relative to its sample, this clone is medium-sized. This rearrangement joins TRBV1 to TRBJ1-5; TRBD1 is taken as the D call from the table, unchecked against the DNA. TRBV1 is noted as a pseudogene. The CDR3 length is 14 residues. CDR3 residues: CTSSQDRGNQPQHF. The CDR3 DNA sequence: TGCACCAGCAGCCAAGACAGGGGCAATCAGCCCCAGCATTTT.

The gene calls are TRBV9 and TRBJ2-7; 10 bases match TRBD1. V dropped 3 bases and J dropped 2; count of bases not matched to a gene: 8. Germline lookup yields CDR1 SGDLS and CDR2 YYNGEE. This CDR3 spans 16 amino acids. The CDR3 protein is CASSAGQGTKAYEQYF. As DNA, the CDR3 is TGTGCCAGCAGCGCGGGACAGGGGACGAAGGCCTACGAGCAGTACTTC.

This chain uses TRBV29-1 with TRBJ2-3, with 9 bases fitting TRBD1. CDR1 SQVTM and CDR2 ANQGSEA come from the germline V gene. The CDR3 is 17 amino acids. V was pared by 0 bases and J by 1 base, with 8 bases of the junction left unmatched. CDR3 nucleotides: TGCAGCGTTGAAGACTCCCCTGACAGGGGGGGCACAGATACGCAGTATTTT. Encoded protein: CSVEDSPDRGGTDTQYF.

This chain links TRBV7-9 with TRBJ2-1; D possibly matches TRBD1 or TRBD2 (5 bases each). Germline V gene sequence: CDR1 SEHNR, CDR2 FQNEAQ (reference sequence). The ends were cut back, 3 bases at V and 7 bases at J, with 13 bases in the middle. The CDR3 loop spans 14 amino acids. The CDR3 DNA reads TGTGCCAGCAGCTTCACGAGGGGATGGAATGAGCAGTTCTTC. Amino acids: CASSFTRGWNEQFF.

This rearrangement joins TRBV11-2 to TRBJ2-1; 7 nucleotides agree with TRBD2. Trimming removed 0 bases from V and 0 bases from J; junction bases left unmatched: 8. Germline CDR1 is SGHAT and CDR2 is FQNNGV. The CDR3 is made up of 18 amino acids. CDR3 region: CASSLDPGGSSSYNEQFF. CDR3 nucleotides: TGTGCCAGCAGCTTAGACCCCGGGGGGTCTAGCTCCTACAATGAGCAGTTCTTC. Variable domain in full (rest from reference TRBV11-2 and TRBJ2-1): EAGVAQSPRYKIIEKRQSVAFWCNPISGHATLYWYQQILGQGPKLLIQFQNNGVVDDSQLPKDRFSAERLKGVDSTLKIQPAKLEDSAVYLCASSLDPGGSSSYNEQFFGPGTRLTVL.

This chain links TRBV6-1 with TRBJ1-5, with D unresolved. Germline CDR1 reads MNHNS; CDR2 reads SASEGT. CDR3 length: 12 amino acids. The V end lost 1 base, the J end lost 7 bases, and 5 bases lay between the germline ends. DNA for the CDR3: TGTGCCAGCAGTGAAGACCGCCAGCCCCAGCATTTT. This sequence encodes CASSEDRQPQHF.

This chain uses TRBV10-3 with TRBJ1-5, with TRBD1 matching 8 bases. Germline V gene lookup returns CDR1 ENHRY and CDR2 SYGVKD. The J segment lost 4 bases and the V segment lost 3 bases, leaving 17 bases of the junction unmatched. This CDR3 region has 19 residues. In nucleotides, the CDR3 is TGTGCCATCAGTGATGTCAGGGGAGAGGACAGGGATAGAAATCAGCCCCAGCATTTT. This sequence encodes CAISDVRGEDRDRNQPQHF.

The chain couples TRBV11-3 to TRBJ2-3; possibly TRBD1 or TRBD2 for D (5 bases each). The CDR3 is made up of 13 amino acids. The ends were cut back, 5 bases at V and 2 bases at J, with 8 bases in the middle. The germline V gene encodes CDR1 SGHNT and CDR2 YENEEA. The CDR3 sequence: CASSPGTTDTQYF. The CDR3 nucleotides read TGTGCCAGCAGCCCCGGGACCACAGATACGCAGTATTTT.

V and J are TRBV5-6 and TRBJ2-7; the D is unclear. The CDR3 is 11 amino acids. Germline CDR1 reads SGHDT; CDR2 reads YYEEEE. V was pared by 4 bases and J by 6 bases, with 8 bases between. CDR3 DNA sequence: TGTGCCAGCAGCACCCGGGCCGAGCAGTACGTC. As protein: CASSTRAEQYV.

A note on this clone: In the same sample, other DNA sequences code for this CDR3. The chain employs TRBV7-9 and TRBJ1-3; 7 nucleotides align to TRBD1. Germline CDR1 reads SEHNR; CDR2 reads FQNEAQ (reference sequence). With V trimmed by 1 base and J by 4 bases, 13 bases remained unmatched. The length of the CDR3 is 18 residues. CDR3 DNA sequence: TGTGCCAGCAGCTTAGGGGACTTGGGACAGTTAAGAGGAAACACCATATATTTT. Translating it yields CASSLGDLGQLRGNTIYF. Filled out from reference TRBV7-9 and TRBJ1-3, the complete variable domain reads DTGVSQNPRHKITKRGQNVTFRCDPISEHNRLYWYRQTLGQGPEFLTYFQNEAQLEKSRLLSDRFSAERPKGSFSTLEIQRTEQGDSAMYLCASSLGDLGQLRGNTIYFGEGSWLTVV.

This rearrangement joins TRBV27 to TRBJ2-2; D is uncertain. This CDR3 has 14 amino acids. The germline V gene encodes CDR1 MNHEY and CDR2 SMNVEV (reference sequence). V lost 9 bases and J 0 bases, leaving 11 bases between the germline ends. CDR3 sequence (DNA): TGTGCCAGTACAAGCCGATCGAACACCGGGGAGCTGTTTTTT. Translation gives CASTSRSNTGELFF.

This chain links TRBV9 with TRBJ2-2, with D perhaps assigned TRBD1 or TRBD2 (6 bases each). There are 14 residues in the CDR3. Germline values: CDR1 SGDLS, CDR2 YYNGEE. V lost 0 bases and J 6 bases, leaving 9 bases between the germline ends. CDR3 in DNA: TGTGCCAGCAGCGTAGGGGGGGCCCCCGGGGAGCTGTTTTTT. This gives the protein CASSVGGAPGELFF.

The genes are TRBV9 and TRBJ2-5; 8 bases match TRBD1. The J segment lost 2 bases and the V segment lost 2 bases, leaving 2 bases of the junction unmatched. The CDR3 loop spans 14 amino acids. The germline V gene has CDR1 SGDLS and CDR2 YYNGEE. CDR3 bases: TGTGCCAGCAGCGTCACAGGGGGGCAAGAGACCCAGTACTTC. This sequence encodes CASSVTGGQETQYF. The complete variable domain, with remaining parts taken from reference TRBV9 and TRBJ2-5, reads DSGVTQTPKHLITATGQRVTLRCSPRSGDLSVYWYQQSLDQGLQFLIQYYNGEERAKGNILERFSAQQFPDLHSELNLSSLELGDSALYFCASSVTGGQETQYFGPGTRLLVL.

The chain uses TRBV9 and TRBJ2-2, with 7 bases fitting TRBD1. The length of the CDR3 is 16 residues. V dropped 3 bases and J dropped 4; count of bases not matched to a gene: 9. Looked up from germline, CDR1 is SGDLS and CDR2 is YYNGEE. The CDR3: CASSANRDSFTGELFF. The DNA for the CDR3 is TGTGCCAGCAGCGCGAACCGGGACAGCTTCACCGGGGAGCTGTTTTTT.

The chain joins TRBV28 to TRBJ1-1; a weak D match, TRBD1 (6 bases). Germline V gene lookup returns CDR1 MDHEN and CDR2 SYDVKM. The V end was cut by 3 bases, the J end by 3 bases, with 11 bases between. The CDR3 length is 14 residues. The CDR3 loop is CASSFRGSHTEAFF. The CDR3 DNA is TGTGCCAGCAGTTTCAGGGGTTCCCACACTGAAGCTTTCTTT.

The chain combines TRBV18 with TRBJ2-5; D uncertain. Germline CDR1 is KGHSH and CDR2 is LQKENI. The CDR3 totals 12 residues. Trimming removed 6 bases from V and 2 bases from J, with 7 bases in between. The CDR3 protein is CASSSPQETQYF. CDR3 coding DNA: TGTGCCAGCTCCTCCCCTCAAGAGACCCAGTACTTC.

This clone has a single count. The chain employs TRBV27 and TRBJ1-1; 9 bases fit TRBD1. V gave up 6 bases and J gave up 8 bases; unmatched junction bases: 7. The CDR3 runs to 13 residues. Germline CDR1 reads MNHEY; CDR2 reads SMNVEV (reference sequence). CDR3 region: CASRLTGGTEAFF. CDR3 coding DNA: TGTGCCAGCAGATTAACAGGGGGCACAGAAGCTTTCTTT.

This chain's CDR3 is CAISGRAYNEQFF. The DNA for the CDR3 is TGTGCCATATCAGGGAGAGCCTACAATGAGCAGTTCTTC. The chain combines TRBV6-1 with TRBJ2-1, with D tentatively TRBD1 or TRBD2 (5 bases each). The CDR3 consists of 13 residues. Germline loops: CDR1 MNHNS, CDR2 SASEGT. Trimming took 10 bases from V and 2 from J, leaving 12 bases between them.

The chain carries TRBV7-7 and TRBJ2-7, with D hard to call. The CDR3 sequence is 14 residues long. Germline CDR1 and CDR2: SSHAT and FNYEAQ (reference sequence). CDR3 in DNA: TGTGCTAGCAGCTTGGACGGCCCCCGGATCGAGCAGTACGTC. Translation gives CASSLDGPRIEQYV.

This clone showed up just once. CDR3: CATRSGQRPYEAFF. The CDR3 bases are TGTGCCACCCGCTCGGGACAGAGGCCCTATGAAGCTTTCTTT. The chain employs TRBV27 and TRBJ1-1, with 7 bases lining up with TRBD1. Germline V gene data show CDR1 as MNHEY and CDR2 as SMNVEV (reference sequence). J lost 7 bases, V lost 10 bases, and 15 bases had no gene match. The CDR3 has 14 residues.

The chain joins TRBV28 to TRBJ1-2, with 8 bases aligning to TRBD1. The CDR3 spans 14 residues. CDR1 and CDR2 (germline): MDHEN, SYDVKM. The ends lost 5 bases at V and 7 bases at J; junction bases unmatched: 9. DNA of the CDR3: TGTGCCAGCAGTCTCGGACAGGGATTTGGTGGCTACACCTTC. Translated, it gives CASSLGQGFGGYTF.

The chain carries TRBV9 and TRBJ2-3; 12 nucleotides align to TRBD2. CDR3 size: 15 residues. CDR1 is SGDLS, CDR2 YYNGEE, per germline. Trimming took 6 bases from V and 4 from J; bases not matched to a gene: 6. DNA for the CDR3: TGTGCCAGCACCACCGGGACTAGCGGGTCAGATACGCAGTATTTT. It codes for CASTTGTSGSDTQYF. Full variable domain (outside the CDR3, taken from reference TRBV9 and TRBJ2-3): DSGVTQTPKHLITATGQRVTLRCSPRSGDLSVYWYQQSLDQGLQFLIQYYNGEERAKGNILERFSAQQFPDLHSELNLSSLELGDSALYFCASTTGTSGSDTQYFGPGTRLTVL.